This entry describes one T cell receptor (beta chain). The antigen is unknown. The method was immunoSEQ multiplex PCR; TCRdb's version includes in-frame clones alone and lacks a portion of them. The table lists approximately 2.3 million clones, over 85% of them singletons. Germline-derived CDR1 and CDR2 are SQVTM and ANQGSEA. Trimming removed 7 bases from V and 5 bases from J; junction bases left unmatched: 5. The CDR3 loop spans 13 amino acids. This sample was taken from a study of shared clonotypes between healthy human individuals. Findings and caveats of the study: Generally, naive subsets (rather than memory subsets) showed larger estimated richness.

This chain connects TRBV29-1 to TRBJ2-2; TRBD1 matches at 9 bases. The sequenced material came from naive CD4+ T cells from PBMCs. Subset: CD45RA+ positively selected. The TCR originated in a man between 18 and 29 years old in good health. Some clones in this sample may be carry-over from other donors' samples. CDR3 bases: TGCAGCGGTGGGACAGGGTATACCGGGGAGCTGTTTTTT. Translation: CSGGTGYTGELFF.